Here is one T cell receptor beta chain with its context. The antigen remains unidentified. Germline CDR1 is SGHKS and CDR2 is YYEKEE (reference sequence). This CDR3 is 16 amino acids long. Trimming cost V 3 bases and J 0 bases, with 14 bases left between them. Produced via immunoSEQ multiplex PCR; TCRdb's table is partial and in-frame only. The sample yields around 45,000 clones, roughly nine tenths seen once. These data belong to a study of T cells in localized non-small cell lung cancer. Study observations and caveats: As only one tumor region underwent sequencing, heterogeneity remains possible. Peak T cell clonality was found in uninvolved adjacent lung, exceeding tumor. For the top 100 tumor clones, a median roughly 56 also appeared in adjacent lung. Higher blood T cell density tracked longer overall survival.

Here the sequenced sample was PBMCs, taken before any cancer treatment. The sequence derives from a man between 35 and 75 years old with stage II lung adenocarcinoma. The rearrangement links TRBV5-5 to TRBJ2-3; the D gene is possibly TRBD1 (5 bases). The CDR3 nucleotides are TGTGCCAGCAGCTCCTTACCGACAGTAAGCACAGATACGCAGTATTTT. It encodes CASSSLPTVSTDTQYF.